These 3 T cell receptor beta chains were sequenced from one sample in a study of T cells in Graves' hyperthyroidism and ophthalmopathy. TCR beta CDR3 region amplification was performed from RNA transcripts. A first-round RT-PCR of the TCR CDR3 used the HTBI primer set. Via MiXCR, TCRdb re-called the multiplex PCR reads, giving one row per CDR3 protein. The repertoire consists of a few hundred thousand distinct CDR3 sequences, with roughly 15% occurring once and the leading ten covering approximately 19%. The material sequenced was blood. Every receptor here comes from a woman aged 55-70 years with Graves' ophthalmopathy.

This clonotype was seen many times. The chain employs TRBV2 and TRBJ2-7; TRBD1 might be the D (5 bases). V lost 9 bases, J lost 2 bases, and 11 bases lay in between. The V gene's germline CDR1 is SNHLY and CDR2 FYNNEI. The length of the CDR3 is 12 residues. The DNA for the CDR3 is TGTGCCAGGAGGACAAGCCCCTACGAGCAGTACTTC. Translated: CARRTSPYEQYF.

This clonotype was seen only a few times. The V and J genes are TRBV12-3 or TRBV12-4 and TRBJ2-3; TRBD2 might be the D (6 bases). Trimming removed 4 bases from V and 6 bases from J, with 14 bases in between. The CDR3 totals 14 residues. The CDR3 DNA follows: TGTGCCAGCAGTTACGCGGGACTCGAGGATACGCAGTATTTT. Translated: CASSYAGLEDTQYF.

This clonotype was detected a few times. V and J are TRBV9 and TRBJ1-4; 8 bases agree with TRBD1. With 4 bases clipped from V and 0 bases from J, the junction kept 8 bases outside the gene matches. Germline lookup yields CDR1 SGDLS and CDR2 YYNGEE. This CDR3 comprises 17 residues. DNA of the CDR3: TGTGCCAGCAGCCCCAGTCAGGGGGCTGCAACTAATGAAAAACTGTTTTTT. It yields the protein CASSPSQGAATNEKLFF. Variable domain in full (rest from reference TRBV9 and TRBJ1-4): DSGVTQTPKHLITATGQRVTLRCSPRSGDLSVYWYQQSLDQGLQFLIQYYNGEERAKGNILERFSAQQFPDLHSELNLSSLELGDSALYFCASSPSQGAATNEKLFFGSGTQLSVL.